This TCR beta chain was recovered during a study of CD8+ T cells in alopecia areata. Study-wide background: After 6 to 18 months of tofacitinib, follow-up continued 6 months off drug. Broader study findings: Besides other cells, scalp samples also yield sequences of resident alphabeta T cells from normal skin. Persistence during tofacitinib was seen for many expanded lesional clones in scalp and blood.

The CDR3 has 15 residues. The V end lost 4 bases, the J end lost 3 bases, and 15 bases lay between the germline ends. Germline assignment: CDR1 SGHRS and CDR2 YFSETQ. In regard to this clone: The antigen is undetermined.

RNA, once extracted, was reverse transcribed into cDNA for use as the sequencing template. Clones were sequenced by immunoSEQ multiplex PCR, and TCRdb holds only the in-frame ones, with some missing. There are around 190,000 clones in the sample; around three fifths occur only once, and approximately 0.97% lies in the top ten. The treatment is: oral pan-JAK inhibitor, 5-10 mg twice daily. Those with alopecia areata gave lesional scalp punch biopsies and peripheral blood. The sample in question was CD4+ T cells sorted from blood, obtained at week 24, from a patient treated with tofacitinib. The J gene is TRBJ2-3, the V gene TRBV5-1; D possibly matches TRBD1 or TRBD2 (5 bases each). This TCR was sampled from a human donor with alopecia areata. CDR3 sequence (DNA): TGCGCCAGCAGCCTCCGGGACGTAGGGACAGATACGCAGTATTTT. It specifies CASSLRDVGTDTQYF.